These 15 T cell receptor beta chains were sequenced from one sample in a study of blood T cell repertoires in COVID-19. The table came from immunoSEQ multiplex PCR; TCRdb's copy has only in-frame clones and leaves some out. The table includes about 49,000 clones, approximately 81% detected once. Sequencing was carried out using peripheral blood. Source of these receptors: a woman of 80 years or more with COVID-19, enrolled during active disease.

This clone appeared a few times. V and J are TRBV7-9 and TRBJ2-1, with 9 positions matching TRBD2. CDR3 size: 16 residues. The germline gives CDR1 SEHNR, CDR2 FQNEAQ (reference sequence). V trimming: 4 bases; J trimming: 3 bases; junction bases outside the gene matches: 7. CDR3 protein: CASSSRTSVGYNEQFF. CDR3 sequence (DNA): TGTGCCAGCAGCTCCAGGACTAGCGTTGGCTACAATGAGCAGTTCTTC.

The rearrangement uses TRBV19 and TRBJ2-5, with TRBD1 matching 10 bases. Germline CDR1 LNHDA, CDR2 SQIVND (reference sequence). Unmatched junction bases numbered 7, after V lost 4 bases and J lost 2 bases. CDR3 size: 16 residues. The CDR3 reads CASSRGQGLIQETQYF. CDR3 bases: TGTGCCAGTAGTAGGGGACAGGGGCTAATTCAAGAGACCCAGTACTTC.

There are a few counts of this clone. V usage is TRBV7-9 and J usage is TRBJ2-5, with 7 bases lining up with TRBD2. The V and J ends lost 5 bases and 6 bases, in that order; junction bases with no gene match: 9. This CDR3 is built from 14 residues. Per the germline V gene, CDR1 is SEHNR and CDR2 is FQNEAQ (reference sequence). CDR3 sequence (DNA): TGTGCCAGCAGCCCGGCGGGGGTTCGGAAGACCCAGTACTTC. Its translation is CASSPAGVRKTQYF.

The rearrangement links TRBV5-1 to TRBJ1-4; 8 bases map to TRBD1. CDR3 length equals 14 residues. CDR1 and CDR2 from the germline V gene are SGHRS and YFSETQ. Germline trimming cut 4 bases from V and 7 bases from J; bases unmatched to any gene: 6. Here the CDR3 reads CASSAGQGGEKLFF. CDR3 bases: TGCGCCAGCAGCGCCGGACAGGGAGGTGAAAAACTGTTTTTT.

The CDR3 nucleotides are TGTGCCAGCAGCTTATCTACTGGTGAGCAGTTCTTC. Translated, it gives CASSLSTGEQFF. The chain couples TRBV7-6 to TRBJ2-1; D uncertain. Germline lookup yields CDR1 SGHVS and CDR2 FNYEAQ. CDR3 length: 12 residues. Trimming removed 2 bases at V and 9 bases at J, with 8 bases between. Looking up the rest from reference TRBV7-6 and TRBJ2-1 gives the full variable domain: GAGVSQSPRYKVTKRGQDVALRCDPISGHVSLYWYRQALGQGPEFLTYFNYEAQQDKSGLPNDRFSAERPEGSISTLTIQRTEQRDSAMYRCASSLSTGEQFFGPGTRLTVL.

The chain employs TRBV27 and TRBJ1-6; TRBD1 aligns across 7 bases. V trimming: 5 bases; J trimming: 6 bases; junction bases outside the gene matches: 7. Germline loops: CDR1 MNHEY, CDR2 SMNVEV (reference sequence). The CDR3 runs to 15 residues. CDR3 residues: CASSPDRVPNSPLHF. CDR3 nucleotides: TGTGCCAGCAGTCCAGACAGGGTCCCTAATTCACCCCTCCACTTT.

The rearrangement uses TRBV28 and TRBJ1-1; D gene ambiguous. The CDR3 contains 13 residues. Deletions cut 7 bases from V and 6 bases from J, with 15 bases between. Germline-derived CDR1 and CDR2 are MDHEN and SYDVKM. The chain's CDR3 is CASTPQWQAEAFF. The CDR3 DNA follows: TGTGCCAGCACTCCTCAATGGCAGGCTGAAGCTTTCTTT. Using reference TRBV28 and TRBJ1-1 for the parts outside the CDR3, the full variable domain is DVKVTQSSRYLVKRTGEKVFLECVQDMDHENMFWYRQDPGLGLRLIYFSYDVKMKEKGDIPEGYSVSREKKERFSLILESASTNQTSMYLCASTPQWQAEAFFGQGTRLTVV.

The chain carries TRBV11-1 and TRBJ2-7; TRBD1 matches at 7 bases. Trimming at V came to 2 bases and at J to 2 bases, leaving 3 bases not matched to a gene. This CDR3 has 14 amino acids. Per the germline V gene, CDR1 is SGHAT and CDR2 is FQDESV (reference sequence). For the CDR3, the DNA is TGTGCCAGCAGCTTAACCACAGGGGCCTACGAGCAGTACTTC. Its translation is CASSLTTGAYEQYF.

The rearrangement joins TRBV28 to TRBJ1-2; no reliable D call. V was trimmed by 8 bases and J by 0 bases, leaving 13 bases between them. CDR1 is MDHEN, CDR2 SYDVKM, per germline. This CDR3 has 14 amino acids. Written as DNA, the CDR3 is TGTGCCAGCGCTCTCTTCGGGGCTAACTATGGCTACACCTTC. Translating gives CASALFGANYGYTF.

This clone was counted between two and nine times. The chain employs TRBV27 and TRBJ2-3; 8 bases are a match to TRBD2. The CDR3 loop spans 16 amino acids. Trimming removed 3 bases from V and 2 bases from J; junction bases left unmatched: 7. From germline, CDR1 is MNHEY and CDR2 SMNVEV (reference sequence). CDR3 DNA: TGTGCCAGCAGTTTTCGGAGCGGGAGTTCCACAGATACGCAGTATTTT. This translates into CASSFRSGSSTDTQYF.

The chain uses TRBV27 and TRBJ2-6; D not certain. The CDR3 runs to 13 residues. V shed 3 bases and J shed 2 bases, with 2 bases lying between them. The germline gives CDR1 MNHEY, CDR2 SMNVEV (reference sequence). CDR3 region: CASSFTGANVLTF. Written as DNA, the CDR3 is TGTGCCAGCAGTTTTACTGGGGCCAACGTCCTGACTTTC.

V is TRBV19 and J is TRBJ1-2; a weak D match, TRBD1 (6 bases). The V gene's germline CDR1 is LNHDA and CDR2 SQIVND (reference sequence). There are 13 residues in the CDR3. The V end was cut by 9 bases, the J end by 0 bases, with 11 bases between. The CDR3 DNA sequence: TGTGCCAGCTCGGACAGAGCTAACTATGGCTACACCTTC. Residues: CASSDRANYGYTF.

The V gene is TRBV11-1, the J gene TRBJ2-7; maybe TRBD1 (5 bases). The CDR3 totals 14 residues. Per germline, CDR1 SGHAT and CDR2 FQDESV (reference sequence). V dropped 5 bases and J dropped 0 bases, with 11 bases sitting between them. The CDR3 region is CASSQGRSSYEQYF. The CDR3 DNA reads TGTGCCAGCAGCCAGGGTCGGAGCTCCTACGAGCAGTACTTC. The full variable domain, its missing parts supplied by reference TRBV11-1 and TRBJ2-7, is EAEVAQSPRYKITEKSQAVAFWCDPISGHATLYWYRQILGQGPELLVQFQDESVVDDSQLPKDRFSAERLKGVDSTLKIQPAELGDSAMYLCASSQGRSSYEQYFGPGTRLTVT.

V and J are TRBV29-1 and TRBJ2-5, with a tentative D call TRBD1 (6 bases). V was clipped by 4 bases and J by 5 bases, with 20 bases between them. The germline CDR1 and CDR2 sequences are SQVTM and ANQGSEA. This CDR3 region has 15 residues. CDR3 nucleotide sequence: TGCAGCGTTGCCGTACGAGTAGGAGGACAGGAGACCCAGTACTTC. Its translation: CSVAVRVGGQETQYF.

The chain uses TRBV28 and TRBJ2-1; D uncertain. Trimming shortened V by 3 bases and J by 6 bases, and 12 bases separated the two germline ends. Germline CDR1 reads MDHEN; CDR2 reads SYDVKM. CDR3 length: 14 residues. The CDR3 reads CASSFGLLGNEQFF. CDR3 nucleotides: TGTGCCAGCAGTTTTGGGCTATTGGGCAATGAGCAGTTCTTC. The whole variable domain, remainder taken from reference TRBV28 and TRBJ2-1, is DVKVTQSSRYLVKRTGEKVFLECVQDMDHENMFWYRQDPGLGLRLIYFSYDVKMKEKGDIPEGYSVSREKKERFSLILESASTNQTSMYLCASSFGLLGNEQFFGPGTRLTVL.